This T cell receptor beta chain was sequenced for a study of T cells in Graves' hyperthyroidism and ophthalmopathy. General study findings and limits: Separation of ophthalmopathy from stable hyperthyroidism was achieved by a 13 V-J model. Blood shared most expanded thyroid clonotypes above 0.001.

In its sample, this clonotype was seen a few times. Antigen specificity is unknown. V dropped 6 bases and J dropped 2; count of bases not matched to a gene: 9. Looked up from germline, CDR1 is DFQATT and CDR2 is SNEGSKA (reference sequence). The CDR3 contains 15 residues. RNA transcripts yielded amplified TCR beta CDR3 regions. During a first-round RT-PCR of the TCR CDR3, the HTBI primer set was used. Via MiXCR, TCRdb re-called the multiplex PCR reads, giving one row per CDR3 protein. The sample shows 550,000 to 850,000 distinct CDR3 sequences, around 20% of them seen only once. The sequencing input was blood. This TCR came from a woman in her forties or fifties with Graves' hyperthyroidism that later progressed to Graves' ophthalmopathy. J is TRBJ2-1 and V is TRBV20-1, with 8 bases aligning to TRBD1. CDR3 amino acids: CSATRGTGTYNEQFF. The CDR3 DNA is TGCAGTGCCACCCGTGGGACAGGCACCTACAATGAGCAGTTCTTC.